This T cell receptor (beta chain) was observed in a study of shared clonotypes between healthy human individuals (dated by TCRdb to 2018 to 2021). With respect to the entire study: The cohort comprised a couple of women and three men aged 18 to 49 years. Different laboratories and diverse techniques were used to prepare libraries and sequence TCR repertoires, to increase sequencing depth and limit assay-specific biases. Blood TCR repertoires of five healthy adults were deeply sequenced to estimate repertoire size and the extent of clonotype sharing between individuals. Per donor, three plates each were used for CD4 naive and CD4 memory, two for CD8 naive, and one for CD8 memory. Per donor, leukapheresis produced somewhere between about 0.8 and 9 billion PBMCs. Beyond this particular receptor, the publication reports: Estimated clonotype richness was generally larger for naive than for memory subsets. Sampling was restricted to blood, and TCR repertoires in tissues likely differ from the TCR repertoires found in blood. Compared with non-shared clonotypes, clonotypes shared by all four sorted-subset donors had higher generation probabilities. Pairwise subsampling led to the expectation that sequencing depth would affect the degree of clonotype sharing among donors. Approximately 4.8% of naive CD4, roughly 3.6% of naive CD8, around 2.3% of memory CD4, and roughly 0.4% of memory CD8 clonotypes were shared across a few donors. Because the study included only a small number of donors, the genetic and exposure-history diversity represented was limited. Even with the large sequencing depth, rarefaction of the sorted-subset datasets indicated that sequencing was incomplete.

The CDR3 contains 13 residues, cysteine and phenylalanine counted. The retained sequence is limited to the CDR3, 39 bases, with the frame set at the first base. Trimming accounts for 1 base at V and 5 bases at J, while the number of junction bases matched to no gene is 1. From the germline V gene (reference sequence), CDR1 is LNHDA and CDR2 is SQIVND. The donors were healthy, HIV-negative adults with no recently reported acute infections or vaccinations. Only Caucasian adults living in Nashville, Tennessee, USA were represented among the donors. CD4+ T cells were enriched through magnetic negative selection, after which naive cells were positively selected on CD45RA and the remaining negative fraction served as the memory subset. Blood was collected by leukapheresis, and PBMCs were isolated by Ficoll-Histopaque density gradient centrifugation and then cryopreserved in liquid nitrogen vapor phase. Purity and quantity of every magnetically sorted T cell population were checked by analytical flow cytometry. From each sorted fraction, genomic DNA was isolated and quantified by UV absorbance on a Nanodrop 2000c.

Using the deep immunoSEQ assay, TCR CDR3 regions were amplified from genomic DNA by multiplex PCR. Extracted genomic DNA from each cell subset was distributed evenly across all wells of several immunoSEQ 96-well plates, and each plate was treated as a replicate. Each replicate PCR for sorted subsets received about 200 ng genomic DNA, equal to tens of thousands of T cell genomes. The purified libraries were quantified using a Qubit 3.0 fluorometer, sized with a Bioanalyzer 2100, and then quantified again using the KAPA Library Quantification kit. Each immunoSEQ 96-well plate was sequenced on its own single-read 150-cycle Illumina NextSeq 550 flow cell. On the study's bioinformatics: The immunoSEQ output contained only junctional sequences without quality scores, so filtering could not match that applied to full-length reads. Sequences were annotated with PyIR, a Python wrapper for IgBLAST v1.9, and V/J genes and CDR3 were assigned using IMGT germline references. Reads were removed for weak V/J assignments (E-value above 1e-6), missing CDR3, stop codons, out-of-frame junctions, or ambiguous translated residues. V3J clonotypes were defined as sequences sharing the same inferred V gene, J gene, and CDR3 amino acid sequence. To compute the percentage overlap between repertoires, the number of shared unique clonotypes was divided by the size of the smaller repertoire. Three approaches were used to assess repertoire richness: RTK rarefaction, the Chao1 estimator, and Recon v2.1 estimates of unobserved clonotypes. OLGA was used to compute generation probabilities for all TCRbeta clonotypes that the gDNA method yielded from four donors. Held by TCRdb, this immuneACCESS table contains in-frame sequences only and omits some clones. Under half of the omission traces to an unresolved V gene where checked; the cause of the rest is unknown. V, J and clone size derive from that table, while D and trimming were established from the DNA sequence. This sample is represented by approximately 2.1 million clones; about 92% of them were singletons. Of the sample, about 0.41% is held by the ten largest clones.

To note about this clone: The antigen it recognizes is unknown. No base-level quality is on record; no much larger clone is a single base apart. At the DNA level, this CDR3 is encoded by other sequences in the same sample as well.

The chain is encoded by TRBV19 joined to TRBJ1-2; the junction holds 7 bases that match TRBD1. The TCR sequence derives from a man younger than 35 in good health. Some clones in this sample may be carry-over from other donors' samples. Sequencing used naive CD4+ T cells from PBMCs. In light of the paper, this sample's cell subset or site label describes: CD45RA+ positively selected. CDR3 reads: CASSIGQGYGYTF. The DNA is as follows: TGTGCCAGTAGTATAGGACAGGGTTATGGCTACACCTTC.